This T cell receptor (beta chain) was sequenced during a study of blood T cells in healthy people across ages. As for the study in general: T cells yielded about one barcoded beta molecule per two cells through template switching. General study results and limits: A roughly linear age-dependent decrease characterized TCR beta diversity per million T cells.

The CDR3 has 14 amino acids. J was trimmed by 3 bases and V by 8 bases; bases with no gene match: 7. This clonotype was detected ten times or more. Antigen: not known. Per sample, no less than 5 micrograms of total RNA were extracted. Next came a second PCR, run for roughly 7 to 12 cycles, which used a sample-barcoded 5' primer along with a J-beta primer mix. One entry per CDR3 protein, called by TCRdb with MiXCR from the 5' RACE reads. The sample carries about 770,000 distinct CDR3 sequences, approximately 44% recorded once. Material: blood. This TCR came from a man aged 55 to 70 in good health. The rearrangement uses TRBV12-3 or TRBV12-4 and TRBJ2-1; 7 bases map to TRBD1. CDR3 DNA: TGTGCCAGCTCCCCCGGGACAGTCTACAATGAGCAGTTCTTC. Its protein is CASSPGTVYNEQFF.